This passage covers 9 T cell receptor beta chains from one sample sequenced in a study of T cells in Graves' hyperthyroidism and ophthalmopathy (dated 2019 in TCRdb). The library was generated by multiplex PCR. Sequenced using an Illumina HiSeq 2000. Amplification of TCR beta CDR3 regions was carried out from RNA transcripts. The first round of RT-PCR for the TCR CDR3 was performed with the HTBI primer set and the Qiagen OneStep RT-PCR kit. TCRdb cleaned the public reads at Q25 with fastp, built clones with MiXCR and kept in-frame beta chains. Every distinct CDR3 protein forms one entry, paired with its most common genes and DNA. This sample has approximately 720,000 distinct CDR3 sequences in its table, and 18% of those were observed once. Over 15% of the sample rests with the top ten. Sequencing was carried out using blood. The receptor source for this set is a woman between 45 and 60 years old with Graves' hyperthyroidism that later progressed to Graves' ophthalmopathy.

The J gene is TRBJ1-6, the V gene TRBV6-1; D remains ambiguous. V was shortened by 2 bases and J by 9 bases, with 5 bases between the two germline ends. The germline V gene encodes CDR1 MNHNS and CDR2 SASEGT. The CDR3 sequence is 12 residues long. The CDR3 region has the DNA TGTGCCAGCAGTGAAAGATTTTCACCCCTCCACTTT. Its translation: CASSERFSPLHF.

This sequence joins TRBV6-1 and TRBJ1-5, with 8 bases fitting TRBD1. CDR1 and CDR2 from the germline V gene are MNHNS and SASEGT. Trimming at V came to 7 bases and at J to 4 bases, leaving 9 bases not matched to a gene. The CDR3 has 15 amino acids. The CDR3 DNA sequence: TGTGCCAGCATCGGAGGGACAGGAGAAAATCAGCCCCAGCATTTT. This translates into CASIGGTGENQPQHF.

In its sample, this clonotype was seen a few times. V is TRBV20-1 and J is TRBJ2-1; a weak D match, TRBD2 (5 bases). Trimming took off 0 bases at V and 4 bases at J, with 13 bases between the two ends. CDR1 is DFQATT and CDR2 is SNEGSKA in the germline V gene (reference sequence). The CDR3 spans 15 residues. CDR3 protein: CSARDKSGLYNEQFF. The CDR3 DNA reads TGCAGTGCTAGAGATAAGTCGGGGTTATACAATGAGCAGTTCTTC.

This clonotype has a count of ten or more. This chain uses TRBV18 with TRBJ1-5; no clear D. The V end was cut by 2 bases, the J end by 3 bases, with 11 bases between. The CDR3 has 15 amino acids. Germline V CDR1 and CDR2: KGHSH, LQKENI. The CDR3 region has the DNA TGTGCCAGCTCACCAGGGGAAGAGTACAATCAGCCCCAGCATTTT. Translating it yields CASSPGEEYNQPQHF.

This clonotype was seen at least ten times. V and J are TRBV2 and TRBJ2-3; D gene ambiguous. The V end lost 2 bases, the J end lost 10 bases, and 13 bases lay between the germline ends. Germline CDR1 SNHLY, CDR2 FYNNEI. The CDR3 totals 13 residues. CDR3 protein: CASSERLGSAQYF. As DNA, the CDR3 is TGTGCCAGCAGTGAACGGCTAGGTTCTGCGCAGTATTTT.

This clonotype was observed a few times. V usage is TRBV27 and J usage is TRBJ1-2; 7 bases map to TRBD1. This CDR3 has 17 amino acids. Germline V lookup: CDR1 MNHEY, CDR2 SMNVEV (reference sequence). V lost 3 bases and J lost 1; bases outside the gene matches: 11. The CDR3 DNA is TGTGCCAGCAGTTTGGCCGGGACAGACCATGATAACTATGGCTACACCTTC. Its protein is CASSLAGTDHDNYGYTF.

This sequence joins TRBV25-1 and TRBJ2-3; possible D gene TRBD1, 5 bases. The CDR3 covers 16 residues. The V gene lost 5 bases and the J gene lost 1 base, with 16 bases spanning the gap. The V gene's germline CDR1 is MGHDK and CDR2 SYGVNS. The CDR3 sequence: CASSQEPSTGTDTQYF. DNA of the CDR3: TGTGCCAGCAGTCAGGAACCCTCGACAGGCACAGATACGCAGTATTTT. Filled out from reference TRBV25-1 and TRBJ2-3, the complete variable domain reads EADIYQTPRYLVIGTGKKITLECSQTMGHDKMYWYQQDPGMELHLIHYSYGVNSTEKGDLSSESTVSRIRTEHFPLTLESARPSHTSQYLCASSQEPSTGTDTQYFGPGTRLTVL.

There are a few counts of this clonotype. CDR3 region: CSARDERGATDTQYF. The CDR3 DNA is TGCAGTGCTAGAGATGAGCGGGGGGCCACAGATACGCAGTATTTT. The rearrangement uses TRBV20-1 and TRBJ2-3; 9 positions match TRBD2. The germline CDR1 and CDR2 sequences are DFQATT and SNEGSKA (reference sequence). The CDR3 is 15 amino acids. V lost 0 bases, J lost 2 bases, and 3 bases stayed unmatched.

The rearrangement links TRBV25-1 to TRBJ1-6; a weak D match, TRBD1 (5 bases). The V end lost 4 bases, the J end lost 0 bases, and 7 bases lay between the germline ends. The CDR3 has 15 amino acids. The V gene's germline CDR1 is MGHDK and CDR2 SYGVNS. The CDR3 DNA reads TGTGCCAGCAGTGGGGACCGCTCCTATAATTCACCCCTCCACTTT. It yields the protein CASSGDRSYNSPLHF.